The 28 T cell receptor beta chains listed next were all sequenced from one sample in a study of follicular helper T cells after annual influenza vaccination. TCRdb's copy holds only in-frame clones and misses some; the assay was immunoSEQ multiplex PCR. The sample includes about 9,800 clones, about 80% of them seen just once. Time point in this sample: 2014-2015 season, 7 days after vaccination. Here the sequenced sample was CXCR5- memory CD4+ T cells sorted from blood, taken 7 days after influenza vaccination. Receptors were obtained from an adult who received the influenza vaccine.

The chain couples TRBV19 to TRBJ1-3; the D is unclear. Germline V gene data show CDR1 as LNHDA and CDR2 as SQIVND (reference sequence). The CDR3 consists of 14 residues. Trimming cost V 10 bases and J 3 bases, with 16 bases left between them. CDR3 DNA: TGTGCCACCCATAGGCCCGGCTATGGAAACACCATATATTTT. Its translation is CATHRPGYGNTIYF.

The chain employs TRBV19 and TRBJ1-1; 9 nucleotides align to TRBD1. The CDR3 consists of 14 residues. The V gene's germline CDR1 is LNHDA and CDR2 SQIVND (reference sequence). J gave up 4 bases and V 4 bases, and 4 bases lay outside the gene matches. The CDR3 DNA reads TGTGCCAGTAGTACCAGACAGGGGGGCACTGAAGCTTTCTTT. Its protein product is CASSTRQGGTEAFF.

The chain links TRBV4-3 to TRBJ1-4, with TRBD1 as a possible D gene (5 bases). The CDR3 loop spans 17 amino acids. Germline values: CDR1 LGHNA, CDR2 YSLEER. Trimming cost V 0 bases and J 5 bases, with 16 bases left between them. Written as DNA, the CDR3 is TGCGCCAGCAGCCAAGATTTCTCGGGCAGGGTGAATGAAAAACTGTTTTTT. This translates into CASSQDFSGRVNEKLFF.

The V call is TRBV7-2, the J call TRBJ1-2; 9 bases are a match to TRBD1. Germline V gene data show CDR1 as SGHTA and CDR2 as FQGNSA. V lost 4 bases and J lost 7; bases outside the gene matches: 4. The length of the CDR3 is 13 residues. CDR3 amino acids: CASSSGQGGGYTF. CDR3 in DNA: TGTGCCAGCAGCTCGGGACAGGGTGGTGGCTACACCTTC.

A single count supports this clone. The J gene is TRBJ1-5, the V gene TRBV21-1; the table assigns TRBD1, which was not confirmed against the DNA. TRBV21-1 is a pseudogene segment. There are 15 residues in the CDR3. CDR3 nucleotide sequence: TGTGCCAGCAGCAAAGCGGACAGGGGAGGCCAGCCCCAGCATTTT. It codes for CASSKADRGGQPQHF.

This clone appeared a few times. This chain joins TRBV27 and TRBJ2-2; the match to TRBD1 covers 9 bases. Trimming at V came to 4 bases and at J to 1 base, leaving 1 base not matched to a gene. Germline V gives CDR1 MNHEY, CDR2 SMNVEV (reference sequence). This CDR3 spans 15 amino acids. CDR3 protein: CASSSGQGNTGELFF. The CDR3 DNA reads as TGTGCCAGCAGTTCGGGACAGGGGAACACCGGGGAGCTGTTTTTT.

The chain combines TRBV2 with TRBJ2-2; tentative D call: TRBD1 (5 bases). Germline CDR1 and CDR2: SNHLY and FYNNEI. V lost 6 bases to trimming and J lost 4 bases, with 9 bases between them. The CDR3 contains 13 residues. The CDR3 nucleotides read TGTGCCAGCAGGACAGAGACCACCGGGGAGCTGTTTTTT. Protein sequence: CASRTETTGELFF.

Only a few counts were recorded for this clone. The chain employs TRBV15 and TRBJ1-2, with no clear D. V shed 6 bases and J shed 8 bases, with 16 bases lying between them. This CDR3 is built from 13 residues. Looked up from germline, CDR1 is LNHNV and CDR2 is YYDKDF (reference sequence). The CDR3 sequence is CATSTRRFYGYTF. The CDR3 region has the DNA TGTGCCACCAGTACGAGACGCTTTTACGGCTACACCTTC. The full variable domain, in which reference TRBV15 and TRBJ1-2 provide the parts outside the CDR3, is DAMVIQNPRYQVTQFGKPVTLSCSQTLNHNVMYWYQQKSSQAPKLLFHYYDKDFNNEADTPDNFQSRRPNTSFCFLDIRSPGLGDTAMYLCATSTRRFYGYTFGSGTRLTVV.

The V gene is TRBV6-5, the J gene TRBJ1-6, with TRBD1 identical over 7 bases. CDR3 size: 14 residues. Germline loops: CDR1 MNHEY, CDR2 SVGAGI. Germline trimming cut 4 bases from V and 10 bases from J; bases unmatched to any gene: 7. The CDR3 region has the DNA TGTGCCAGCAGTTGGGGACAGCACGGATCACCCCTCCACTTT. It is translated as CASSWGQHGSPLHF.

CDR3 sequence: CASSLDPGNYNEQFF. The CDR3 DNA sequence: TGTGCCAGCAGCTTGGACCCAGGGAACTACAATGAGCAGTTCTTC. The J gene is TRBJ2-1, the V gene TRBV5-4, with a weak D call TRBD1 (5 bases). V lost 0 bases and J 3 bases, leaving 10 bases between the germline ends. This CDR3 is built from 15 residues. CDR1 SGHNT and CDR2 YYREEE come from the germline V gene (reference sequence).

The J gene is TRBJ1-1, the V gene TRBV9; D perhaps matches TRBD1 (6 bases). Germline assignment: CDR1 SGDLS and CDR2 YYNGEE. V lost 4 bases and J lost 5, with 21 bases in between. CDR3 length equals 16 residues. CDR3 loop: CASSPRGLGARTEAFF. The CDR3 DNA follows: TGTGCCAGCAGCCCACGGGGTCTGGGGGCACGGACTGAAGCTTTCTTT.

This clone was detected only once. This chain joins TRBV11-2 and TRBJ2-2; D gene ambiguous. CDR3 length: 14 residues. Germline values: CDR1 SGHAT, CDR2 FQNNGV. The V end lost 0 bases, the J end lost 6 bases, and 8 bases lay between the germline ends. The chain's CDR3 is CASSLDPSSGELFF. CDR3 coding DNA: TGTGCCAGCAGCTTAGACCCTAGTTCCGGGGAGCTGTTTTTT.

The rearrangement joins TRBV21-1 to TRBJ1-5. TRBV21-1 is labeled a pseudogene. This CDR3 comprises 13 residues. CDR3 DNA: TGTGCCGGGGGGGCCAAGGGGAATCAGCCCCAGCATTTT. Its translation: CAGGAKGNQPQHF.

This chain joins TRBV29-1 and TRBJ1-1, with TRBD1 matching over 7 bases. Trimming removed 4 bases from V and 6 bases from J; junction bases left unmatched: 14. The CDR3 sequence is 15 residues long. The germline V gene has CDR1 SQVTM and CDR2 ANQGSEA. CDR3: CSVGLEGAISSEAFF. The CDR3 DNA reads TGCAGCGTTGGATTGGAGGGGGCGATTTCCTCTGAAGCTTTCTTT.

Of note for this clone: The germline gene is not matched at one end of the junction; a read error may be the cause. V gene TRBV5-5 combines with J gene TRBJ1-1; 8 bases match TRBD1. This CDR3 comprises 10 residues. Looked up from germline, CDR1 is SGHKS and CDR2 is YYEKEE (reference sequence). The CDR3 reads CASSLLGQGF. The CDR3 DNA is TGTGCCAGCAGCTTGCTCGGACAGGGTTTT. Full variable domain (rest looked up from reference TRBV5-5 and TRBJ1-1): DAGVTQSPTHLIKTRGQQVTLRCSPISGHKSVSWYQQVLGQGPQFIFQYYEKEERGRGNFPDRFSARQFPNYSSELNVNALLLGDSALYLCASSLLGQGFGQGTRLTVV.

The chain couples TRBV7-2 to TRBJ1-2; D uncertain. Germline CDR1 reads SGHTA; CDR2 reads FQGNSA. Trimming shortened V by 6 bases and J by 7 bases, and 12 bases separated the two germline ends. The CDR3 spans 12 residues. The CDR3 DNA sequence: TGTGCCAGCAGAAGTGACCAGAGTGGCTACACCTTC. It translates to CASRSDQSGYTF.

This chain connects TRBV5-4 to TRBJ1-1; 7 positions agree with TRBD1. Germline V CDR1 and CDR2: SGHNT, YYREEE (reference sequence). The CDR3 is 14 amino acids. V dropped 2 bases and J dropped 7; count of bases not matched to a gene: 8. CDR3: CASSFLDRVGEAFF. CDR3 sequence (DNA): TGTGCCAGCAGCTTTCTCGACAGGGTGGGTGAAGCTTTCTTT.

This chain connects TRBV2 to TRBJ2-3; the match to TRBD2 covers 10 bases. Germline loops: CDR1 SNHLY, CDR2 FYNNEI. The CDR3 length is 16 residues. V trimming: 3 bases; J trimming: 1 base; junction bases outside the gene matches: 4. The CDR3 spells CASSDVLAGGTDTQYF. The CDR3 nucleotides read TGTGCCAGCAGTGACGTGCTAGCGGGGGGCACAGATACGCAGTATTTT.

This clone was seen a handful of times. V and J are TRBV19 and TRBJ1-2, with 8 bases aligning to TRBD1. In germline, CDR1 is LNHDA, CDR2 SQIVND (reference sequence). Losses at the gene ends were 4 bases for V and 8 bases for J; bases not matched to a gene: 12. The CDR3 runs to 15 residues. The CDR3, as DNA: TGTGCCAGTAGTACCGTCGGACAGGGTGTTGGAGGCTACACCTTC. The encoded protein is CASSTVGQGVGGYTF. The full variable domain, rest sourced from reference TRBV19 and TRBJ1-2, is DGGITQSPKYLFRKEGQNVTLSCEQNLNHDAMYWYRQDPGQGLRLIYYSQIVNDFQKGDIAEGYSVSREKKESFPLTVTSAQKNPTAFYLCASSTVGQGVGGYTFGSGTRLTVV.

This chain joins TRBV19 and TRBJ1-2; TRBD1 is a possible D gene (5 bases). Trimming left V 6 bases short and J 5 bases short, with 16 bases between. CDR1 LNHDA and CDR2 SQIVND come from the germline V gene (reference sequence). The CDR3 is 14 amino acids. The CDR3 DNA reads TGTGCCAGTAGGGGACTGGACGGAGAATATGGCTACACCTTC. Translating gives CASRGLDGEYGYTF. Full variable domain (remainder filled in from reference TRBV19 and TRBJ1-2): DGGITQSPKYLFRKEGQNVTLSCEQNLNHDAMYWYRQDPGQGLRLIYYSQIVNDFQKGDIAEGYSVSREKKESFPLTVTSAQKNPTAFYLCASRGLDGEYGYTFGSGTRLTVV.

The J gene is TRBJ2-5, the V gene TRBV7-2, with 9 bases fitting TRBD1. Trimming at V came to 3 bases and at J to 4 bases, leaving 3 bases not matched to a gene. The CDR3 runs to 14 residues. The germline V gene encodes CDR1 SGHTA and CDR2 FQGNSA. CDR3 protein: CASSFPTGGETQYF. The CDR3 DNA reads TGTGCCAGCAGCTTTCCGACAGGGGGAGAGACCCAGTACTTC.

The chain joins TRBV10-3 to TRBJ1-5; tentatively, D is TRBD1 (5 bases). Germline V CDR1 and CDR2: ENHRY, SYGVKD. The CDR3 consists of 14 residues. V dropped 10 bases and J dropped 2 bases, with 15 bases sitting between them. CDR3 coding DNA: TGTGCCACCGAAGAACAGGTTGGCAATCAGCCCCAGCATTTT. Amino acid sequence: CATEEQVGNQPQHF.

This sequence joins TRBV6-6 and TRBJ2-1; weak D call: TRBD2 (6 bases). Germline values: CDR1 MNHNY, CDR2 SVGAGI (reference sequence). V lost 6 bases and J 3 bases, leaving 12 bases between the germline ends. CDR3 size: 14 residues. This chain's CDR3 is CASRMGGVYNEQFF. CDR3 nucleotides: TGTGCCAGCAGAATGGGGGGAGTCTACAATGAGCAGTTCTTC.

The chain joins TRBV7-9 to TRBJ2-3, with 11 positions matching TRBD2. The V and J ends lost 3 bases and 3 bases, in that order; junction bases with no gene match: 2. The length of the CDR3 is 15 residues. From germline, CDR1 is SEHNR and CDR2 FQNEAQ (reference sequence). CDR3 in amino acids: CASSFVAGGTDTQYF. The DNA for the CDR3 is TGTGCCAGCAGCTTCGTAGCGGGGGGGACAGATACGCAGTATTTT.

This chain joins TRBV7-9 and TRBJ1-2, with 8 bases identical to TRBD1. Germline V gene lookup returns CDR1 SEHNR and CDR2 FQNEAQ (reference sequence). Germline trimming cut 1 base from V and 5 bases from J; bases unmatched to any gene: 6. The CDR3 sequence is 15 residues long. The CDR3 nucleotides are TGTGCCAGCAGCTTAGGACAGGGGACGTTTTATGGCTACACCTTC. It is translated as CASSLGQGTFYGYTF. Variable domain in full (rest from reference TRBV7-9 and TRBJ1-2): DTGVSQNPRHKITKRGQNVTFRCDPISEHNRLYWYRQTLGQGPEFLTYFQNEAQLEKSRLLSDRFSAERPKGSFSTLEIQRTEQGDSAMYLCASSLGQGTFYGYTFGSGTRLTVV.

The chain combines TRBV7-2 with TRBJ2-7; D is possibly TRBD1 (6 bases). Germline lookup yields CDR1 SGHTA and CDR2 FQGNSA. CDR3 length: 14 amino acids. The ends were cut back, 7 bases at V and 3 bases at J, with 16 bases in the middle. In DNA form, the CDR3 reads TGTGCCAGCAACCCCGGGACACCATTCTACGAGCAGTACTTC. It encodes CASNPGTPFYEQYF.

This chain connects TRBV18 to TRBJ1-3; D unclear. Trimming pared 0 bases from V and 4 bases from J, leaving 13 bases between. The CDR3 has 16 amino acids. Germline values: CDR1 KGHSH, CDR2 LQKENI. The CDR3 DNA reads as TGTGCCAGCTCACCACCGTCGTCAGCGGCGGGAAACACCATATATTTT. Residues: CASSPPSSAAGNTIYF.

This rearrangement joins TRBV6-1 to TRBJ1-5, with TRBD1 matching over 9 bases. The germline CDR1 and CDR2 sequences are MNHNS and SASEGT. J gave up 6 bases and V 5 bases, and 8 bases lay outside the gene matches. This CDR3 spans 15 amino acids. The CDR3 nucleotides are TGTGCCAGCAGTCGAGGACAGGGGATCGGTCAGCCCCAGCATTTT. Encoded protein: CASSRGQGIGQPQHF.